The entry that follows covers one T cell receptor beta chain sequence. The antigen is undetermined. After removal of 4 bases from V and 0 bases from J, the junction contained 4 bases not matched to a gene. The germline V gene has CDR1 SGDLS and CDR2 YYNGEE. The CDR3 consists of 16 residues. This sample was included in a study of T cell responses to AZD1222 COVID-19 vaccine. Study outcomes and limitations: In a largely white British group with more females than males, clonal diversity was possibly underestimated.

Profiling relied on immunoSEQ multiplex PCR, and the TCRdb table lists in-frame clones only, not all of them. The sample carries about 99,000 clones, around 92% recorded once. Here the sequenced sample was peripheral blood, taken on day 0 of AZD1222 vaccination. This chain connects TRBV9 to TRBJ2-7, with 13 bases that match TRBD2. The receptor was derived from an adult in good health. CDR3 nucleotides: TGTGCCAGCAGCACGACTAGCGGGAGGCCCTCCTACGAGCAGTACTTC. Amino acid sequence: CASSTTSGRPSYEQYF.